These 30 T cell receptor beta chains originate from one sample sequenced in a study of blood T cell repertoires in COVID-19. The repertoire was sequenced with immunoSEQ multiplex PCR; TCRdb's copy has only in-frame clones and lacks some. The sample carries 150,000 to 200,000 clones, about 81% recorded once. The sample taken for sequencing was peripheral blood. The receptors stem from a woman in her sixties or seventies with COVID-19, enrolled during active disease.

The count of this clone is one. The chain recombines TRBV5-4 with TRBJ2-6; D might be TRBD2 (6 bases). Germline V gene data show CDR1 as SGHNT and CDR2 as YYREEE (reference sequence). The CDR3 covers 16 residues. Trimming stripped 2 bases from V and 4 bases from J, with 13 bases between. CDR3 DNA sequence: TGTGCCAGCAGCTTTCCCGGGGGTCCAGGGGCCAACGTCCTGACTTTC. Its translation: CASSFPGGPGANVLTF.

This chain joins TRBV27 and TRBJ1-6, with D hard to call. CDR1 is MNHEY, CDR2 SMNVEV, per germline (reference sequence). The CDR3 runs 13 residues. Trimming removed 3 bases at V and 8 bases at J, with 8 bases between. CDR3 sequence: CASSFLGDSPLHF. In DNA, the CDR3 is TGTGCCAGCAGTTTTCTAGGCGATTCACCCCTCCACTTT.

This chain links TRBV11-2 with TRBJ1-1; D uncertain. This CDR3 spans 14 amino acids. Trimming left V 2 bases short and J 1 base short, with 8 bases between. The germline gives CDR1 SGHAT, CDR2 FQNNGV. CDR3 sequence (DNA): TGTGCCAGCAGCTTAAGAGGAGGGAACACTGAAGCTTTCTTT. Translation: CASSLRGGNTEAFF.

This chain links TRBV5-1 with TRBJ2-3; 9 bases align to TRBD2. V gave up 0 bases and J gave up 4 bases; unmatched junction bases: 6. The CDR3 totals 16 residues. Germline V gene data show CDR1 as SGHRS and CDR2 as YFSETQ. CDR3 coding DNA: TGCGCCAGCAGCTTGGCCGGCGGGGGGGCGTCAGATACGCAGTATTTT. Amino acids: CASSLAGGGASDTQYF. Full variable domain (remainder filled in from reference TRBV5-1 and TRBJ2-3): KAGVTQTPRYLIKTRGQQVTLSCSPISGHRSVSWYQQTPGQGLQFLFEYFSETQRNKGNFPGRFSGRQFSNSRSEMNVSTLELGDSALYLCASSLAGGGASDTQYFGPGTRLTVL.

This chain links TRBV28 with TRBJ1-6; TRBD1 might be the D (6 bases). Deletions cut 6 bases from V and 5 bases from J, with 23 bases between. The CDR3 has 18 amino acids. The germline V gene has CDR1 MDHEN and CDR2 SYDVKM. As DNA, the CDR3 is TGTGCCAGCAGCTCCACAGGGCTGGCCCACCGGGATAATTCACCCCTCCACTTT. This translates into CASSSTGLAHRDNSPLHF. Using reference TRBV28 and TRBJ1-6 for the parts outside the CDR3, the full variable domain is DVKVTQSSRYLVKRTGEKVFLECVQDMDHENMFWYRQDPGLGLRLIYFSYDVKMKEKGDIPEGYSVSREKKERFSLILESASTNQTSMYLCASSSTGLAHRDNSPLHFGNGTRLTVT.

This clone appeared a few times. The CDR3 nucleotides read TGCAGTGCTAGTGACAGGCCAAATGGCTACACCTTC. Translation gives CSASDRPNGYTF. This chain uses TRBV20-1 with TRBJ1-2; tentatively, D is TRBD1 (6 bases). From germline, CDR1 is DFQATT and CDR2 SNEGSKA (reference sequence). The CDR3 contains 12 residues. Trimming stripped 3 bases from V and 6 bases from J, with 11 bases between.

The gene calls are TRBV19 and TRBJ2-7; unclear D gene. The V and J ends lost 1 base and 0 bases respectively, with 10 bases between them. Looked up from germline, CDR1 is LNHDA and CDR2 is SQIVND (reference sequence). CDR3 size: 15 residues. The CDR3 region has the DNA TGTGCCAGTAGTATAGGAAGCAAAAGCTCCTACGAGCAGTACGTC. It translates to CASSIGSKSSYEQYV.

The chain carries TRBV27 and TRBJ1-1, with 9 bases fitting TRBD1. CDR1 is MNHEY and CDR2 is SMNVEV in the germline V gene (reference sequence). CDR3 length equals 16 residues. J was trimmed by 4 bases and V by 2 bases; bases with no gene match: 8. The CDR3 reads CASSLIRTGVATEAFF. CDR3 DNA: TGTGCCAGCAGTTTAATAAGGACAGGGGTGGCCACTGAAGCTTTCTTT.

The CDR3 is CATSRELAVEAFF. Here the CDR3 DNA reads TGTGCCACCAGCAGAGAATTGGCAGTCGAAGCTTTCTTT. J is TRBJ1-1 and V is TRBV15; no clear D. V was clipped by 0 bases and J by 8 bases, with 10 bases between them. The CDR3 spans 13 residues. CDR1 is LNHNV, CDR2 YYDKDF, per germline (reference sequence).

The V gene is TRBV4-2, the J gene TRBJ2-3, with 11 bases that match TRBD2. Germline CDR1 LGHNA, CDR2 YNFKEQ. This CDR3 contains 16 residues. Trimming took 3 bases from V and 0 from J; bases not matched to a gene: 2. The CDR3 reads CASSQGTSGSTDTQYF. The CDR3 DNA follows: TGTGCCAGCAGCCAGGGGACTAGCGGCAGCACAGATACGCAGTATTTT.

This clone was seen a few times. The chain's CDR3 is CASSFRGNSYNEQFF. The DNA for the CDR3 is TGTGCCAGCAGCTTTAGGGGGAACTCCTACAATGAGCAGTTCTTC. The chain recombines TRBV7-9 with TRBJ2-1; weak D call: TRBD1 (6 bases). This CDR3 spans 15 amino acids. V was trimmed by 3 bases and J by 0 bases, leaving 9 bases between them. Germline CDR1 is SEHNR and CDR2 is FQNEAQ (reference sequence).

The gene calls are TRBV6-5 and TRBJ1-2; 10 nucleotides line up with TRBD1. The CDR3 consists of 12 residues. After removal of 8 bases from V and 3 bases from J, the junction contained 0 bases not matched to a gene. Germline values: CDR1 MNHEY, CDR2 SVGAGI. The CDR3 here is CASGQGDYGYTF. The DNA for the CDR3 is TGTGCCAGCGGACAGGGGGACTATGGCTACACCTTC.

This chain connects TRBV3-1 (or the pseudogene TRBV3-2) to TRBJ1-4; 10 nucleotides agree with TRBD1. Germline CDR1 reads LGHDT; CDR2 reads YNNKEL (reference sequence). CDR3 length: 15 amino acids. V lost 6 bases and J lost 7; bases outside the gene matches: 8. Here the CDR3 reads CASSLEGQGREKLFF. CDR3 DNA sequence: TGTGCCAGCAGTCTAGAGGGACAGGGGCGTGAAAAACTGTTTTTT.

The chain uses TRBV29-1 and TRBJ2-5; TRBD2 agrees at 7 bases. Germline lookup yields CDR1 SQVTM and CDR2 ANQGSEA. The V segment lost 6 bases and the J segment 4 bases; nucleotides outside the gene matches: 11. This CDR3 has 14 amino acids. Here the CDR3 reads CSVAGSSGGETQYF. The CDR3 DNA follows: TGCAGCGTGGCGGGATCATCGGGGGGAGAGACCCAGTACTTC.

The V gene is TRBV6-6, the J gene TRBJ1-1; D call uncertain. This CDR3 has 13 residues. V was pared by 7 bases and J by 4 bases, with 13 bases between. Germline V gene lookup returns CDR1 MNHNY and CDR2 SVGAGI (reference sequence). The CDR3 loop is CASIWGDGTEAFF. The CDR3 DNA follows: TGTGCCAGCATTTGGGGAGATGGCACTGAAGCTTTCTTT.

This rearrangement joins TRBV19 to TRBJ1-1; D may be TRBD1 (5 bases). The CDR3 has 15 residues. V shed 5 bases and J shed 5 bases, with 18 bases lying between them. CDR1 and CDR2 from the germline V gene are LNHDA and SQIVND (reference sequence). The CDR3 is CASSAPGFQGTEAFF. CDR3 in DNA: TGTGCCAGTAGTGCCCCAGGGTTTCAGGGAACTGAAGCTTTCTTT.

V gene TRBV7-9 combines with J gene TRBJ2-5, with D possibly being TRBD1 (6 bases). Germline values: CDR1 SEHNR, CDR2 FQNEAQ (reference sequence). CDR3 length: 16 amino acids. With 1 base removed from V and 1 base from J, the gap between germline ends came to 13 bases. The CDR3 protein is CASSLGAVGAQETQYF. Here the CDR3 DNA reads TGTGCCAGCAGCTTAGGGGCCGTGGGGGCCCAAGAGACCCAGTACTTC.

This clone occurred once. V is TRBV5-1 and J is TRBJ1-3, with D maybe TRBD1 (5 bases). The length of the CDR3 is 15 residues. V dropped 4 bases and J dropped 2 bases, with 13 bases sitting between them. In germline, CDR1 is SGHRS, CDR2 YFSETQ. The CDR3 protein is CASSPDSSPGNTIYF. The DNA for the CDR3 is TGCGCCAGCAGCCCCGACAGCTCCCCTGGAAACACCATATATTTT.

The rearrangement uses TRBV28 and TRBJ2-5, with D maybe TRBD2 (5 bases). Germline V gene sequence: CDR1 MDHEN, CDR2 SYDVKM. Trimming shortened V by 3 bases and J by 1 base, and 9 bases separated the two germline ends. The CDR3 consists of 14 residues. The CDR3 loop is CASSFDGLQETQYF. The CDR3 DNA follows: TGTGCCAGCAGTTTTGACGGACTCCAAGAGACCCAGTACTTC.

The chain links TRBV10-2 to TRBJ1-1; the D gene is possibly TRBD1 (6 bases). V lost 8 bases and J lost 8, with 21 bases in between. Germline V gives CDR1 WSHSY, CDR2 SAAADI. This CDR3 is 14 amino acids long. In nucleotides, the CDR3 is TGCGCCAGCTCGTCGACAGGCTCCAGAAGCGAAGCTTTCTTT. This sequence encodes CASSSTGSRSEAFF.

V is TRBV5-6 and J is TRBJ1-2; TRBD1 agrees at 7 bases. Unmatched junction bases numbered 12, after V lost 2 bases and J lost 8 bases. The CDR3 length is 15 residues. The germline CDR1 and CDR2 sequences are SGHDT and YYEEEE. CDR3 residues: CASSFGLTGIGGYTF. The CDR3 nucleotides are TGTGCCAGCAGCTTTGGATTGACAGGGATCGGGGGCTACACCTTC.

The rearrangement links TRBV5-4 to TRBJ2-2, with D tentatively TRBD1 (6 bases). Germline CDR1 SGHNT, CDR2 YYREEE (reference sequence). The CDR3 consists of 15 residues. Trimming shortened V by 3 bases and J by 5 bases, and 14 bases separated the two germline ends. The CDR3 region is CASSSQTGRTGELFF. Here the CDR3 DNA reads TGTGCCAGCAGCTCCCAGACAGGAAGGACCGGGGAGCTGTTTTTT.

This clone has more than one count but fewer than ten. The chain uses TRBV7-9 and TRBJ2-3; D might be TRBD1 (7 bases). The ends were cut back, 4 bases at V and 2 bases at J, with 16 bases in the middle. Germline assignment: CDR1 SEHNR and CDR2 FQNEAQ (reference sequence). The CDR3 has 16 residues. In DNA, the CDR3 is TGTGCCAGCAGCTCCCAGGGGGGCTCTTACACAGATACGCAGTATTTT. Protein product: CASSSQGGSYTDTQYF. The full variable domain, with the rest looked up from reference TRBV7-9 and TRBJ2-3, is DTGVSQNPRHKITKRGQNVTFRCDPISEHNRLYWYRQTLGQGPEFLTYFQNEAQLEKSRLLSDRFSAERPKGSFSTLEIQRTEQGDSAMYLCASSSQGGSYTDTQYFGPGTRLTVL.

This clone was picked up a small number of times. J is TRBJ1-4 and V is TRBV5-6; 7 bases match TRBD1. This CDR3 has 14 amino acids. The ends lost 4 bases at V and 8 bases at J; junction bases unmatched: 8. Germline CDR1 SGHDT, CDR2 YYEEEE. DNA of the CDR3: TGTGCCAGCAGCCACGACAGGGTTGGCGAAAAACTGTTTTTT. Protein sequence: CASSHDRVGEKLFF.

A single count supports this clone. The chain couples TRBV19 to TRBJ2-1; D remains ambiguous. The germline gives CDR1 LNHDA, CDR2 SQIVND (reference sequence). The V gene lost 11 bases and the J gene lost 6 bases, with 5 bases spanning the gap. This CDR3 has 9 residues. The CDR3 bases are TGTGCCCGACTCAATGAGCAGTTCTTC. It encodes CARLNEQFF.

The gene calls are TRBV6-2 or TRBV6-3 and TRBJ2-1; 9 bases fit TRBD2. Germline CDR1 MNHEY, CDR2 SVGEGT. Unmatched junction bases numbered 15, after V lost 2 bases and J lost 4 bases. This CDR3 is built from 19 residues. The CDR3 region is CASSYRSMAGGRNYNEQFF. CDR3 sequence (DNA): TGTGCCAGCAGTTACAGGTCAATGGCGGGAGGGCGAAATTACAATGAGCAGTTCTTC.

The chain is built from TRBV19 and TRBJ1-5; D is uncertain. The CDR3 length is 17 residues. Trimming cost V 0 bases and J 0 bases, with 12 bases left between them. Germline loops: CDR1 LNHDA, CDR2 SQIVND (reference sequence). Written as DNA, the CDR3 is TGTGCCAGTAGTATAGAGTTGCCAGACTATAGCAATCAGCCCCAGCATTTT. This sequence encodes CASSIELPDYSNQPQHF.

The chain links TRBV14 to TRBJ2-1, with a weak D call TRBD1 (7 bases). This CDR3 comprises 14 residues. Between the trimmed V and J ends, which lost 4 bases and 7 bases, there was a span of 14 bases. The germline V gene encodes CDR1 SGHDN and CDR2 FVKESK. The CDR3 coding sequence is TGTGCCAGCAGCCTGAGACAGGGAGGAAATGAGCAGTTCTTC. Its protein product is CASSLRQGGNEQFF.

The V and J genes are TRBV4-2 and TRBJ2-5, with 11 nucleotides matching TRBD2. The trim removed 4 bases at V and 5 bases at J, leaving 9 bases unmatched. Germline loops: CDR1 LGHNA, CDR2 YNFKEQ. This CDR3 spans 16 amino acids. Written as DNA, the CDR3 is TGTGCCAGCAGCCTATCGGGTAGCGGGAGGGAGGAGACCCAGTACTTC. Residues: CASSLSGSGREETQYF.

The chain is built from TRBV5-4 and TRBJ1-2, with 12 positions matching TRBD1. This CDR3 region has 14 residues. J lost 6 bases, V lost 4 bases, and 4 bases had no gene match. From germline, CDR1 is SGHNT and CDR2 YYREEE (reference sequence). This chain's CDR3 is CASSGGQGADGYTF. CDR3 nucleotides: TGTGCCAGCAGCGGGGGACAGGGGGCAGATGGCTACACCTTC. The whole variable domain, remainder taken from reference TRBV5-4 and TRBJ1-2, is ETGVTQSPTHLIKTRGQQVTLRCSSQSGHNTVSWYQQALGQGPQFIFQYYREEENGRGNFPPRFSGLQFPNYSSELNVNALELDDSALYLCASSGGQGADGYTFGSGTRLTVV.